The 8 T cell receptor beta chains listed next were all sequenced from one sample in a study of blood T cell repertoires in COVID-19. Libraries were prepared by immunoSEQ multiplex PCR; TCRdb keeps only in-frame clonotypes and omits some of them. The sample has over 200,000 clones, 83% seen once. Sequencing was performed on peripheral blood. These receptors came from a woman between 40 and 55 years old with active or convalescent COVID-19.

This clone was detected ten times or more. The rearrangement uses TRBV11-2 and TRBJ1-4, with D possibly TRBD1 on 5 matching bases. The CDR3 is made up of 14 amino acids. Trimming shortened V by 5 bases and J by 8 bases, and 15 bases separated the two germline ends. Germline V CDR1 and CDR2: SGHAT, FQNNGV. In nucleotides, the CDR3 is TGTGCCAGCAGCCCTTACTTGGGGGGGGAAAAACTGTTTTTT. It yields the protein CASSPYLGGEKLFF.

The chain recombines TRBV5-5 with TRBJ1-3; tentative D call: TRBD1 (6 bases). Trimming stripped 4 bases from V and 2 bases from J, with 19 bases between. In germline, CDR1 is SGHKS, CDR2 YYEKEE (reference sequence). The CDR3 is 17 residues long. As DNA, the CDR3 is TGTGCCAGCAGCACGTGGACAGCGCTGCAGCCTGGAAACACCATATATTTT. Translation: CASSTWTALQPGNTIYF.

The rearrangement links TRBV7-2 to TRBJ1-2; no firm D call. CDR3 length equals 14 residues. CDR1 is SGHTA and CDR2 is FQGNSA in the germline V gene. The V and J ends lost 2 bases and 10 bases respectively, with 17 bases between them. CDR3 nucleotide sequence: TGTGCCAGCAGCTTAACCACTGATACCGCCGTCTACACCTTC. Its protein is CASSLTTDTAVYTF.

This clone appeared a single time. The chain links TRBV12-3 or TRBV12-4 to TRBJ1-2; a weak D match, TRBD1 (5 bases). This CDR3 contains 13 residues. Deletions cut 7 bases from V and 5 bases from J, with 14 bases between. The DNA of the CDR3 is TGTGCCAGCACCCTCCCGGGGGGTTATGGCTACACCTTC. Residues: CASTLPGGYGYTF.

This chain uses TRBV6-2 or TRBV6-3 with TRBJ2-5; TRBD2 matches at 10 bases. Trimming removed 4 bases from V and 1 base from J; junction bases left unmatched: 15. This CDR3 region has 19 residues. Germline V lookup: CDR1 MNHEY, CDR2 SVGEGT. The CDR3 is CASSSQASGGRYPQETQYF. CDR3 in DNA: TGTGCCAGCAGTTCCCAGGCTAGCGGGGGCCGTTACCCCCAAGAGACCCAGTACTTC.

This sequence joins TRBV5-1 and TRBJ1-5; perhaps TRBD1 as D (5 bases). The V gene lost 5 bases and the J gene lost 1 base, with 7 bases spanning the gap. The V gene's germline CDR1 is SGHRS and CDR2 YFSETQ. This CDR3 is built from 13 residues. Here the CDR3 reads CASRQASNQPQHF. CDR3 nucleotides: TGCGCCAGCAGACAGGCGAGCAATCAGCCCCAGCATTTT.

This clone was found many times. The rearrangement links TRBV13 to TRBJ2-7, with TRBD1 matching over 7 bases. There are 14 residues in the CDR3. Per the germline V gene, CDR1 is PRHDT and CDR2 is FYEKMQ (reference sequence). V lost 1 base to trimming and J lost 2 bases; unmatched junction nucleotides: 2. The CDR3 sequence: CASSLEGAAYEQYF. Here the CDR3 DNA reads TGTGCCAGCAGCTTAGAGGGGGCGGCCTACGAGCAGTACTTC.

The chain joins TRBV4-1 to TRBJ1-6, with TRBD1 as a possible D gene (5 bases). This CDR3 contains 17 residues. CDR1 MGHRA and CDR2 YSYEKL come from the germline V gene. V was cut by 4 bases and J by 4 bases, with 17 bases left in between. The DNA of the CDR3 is TGCGCCAGCAGCCCTAGGTTAACAGGAGTTTATAATTCACCCCTCCACTTT. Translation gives CASSPRLTGVYNSPLHF.